This T cell receptor beta chain stems from a study of early T cells in non-severe SARS-CoV-2 infection. TCRdb reprocessed the 5' RACE reads via MiXCR and lists one record per CDR3 protein. The table includes some 81,000 distinct CDR3 sequences, over 8.5% detected once. Germline loops: CDR1 ENHRY, CDR2 SYGVKD. The CDR3 loop spans 15 amino acids. The V end was cut by 11 bases, the J end by 2 bases, with 18 bases between. This clonotype has a handful of counts. The sequenced material came from whole blood. The genes are TRBV10-3 and TRBJ2-2; D may be TRBD1 (5 bases). This TCR was sampled from an adult who was a healthcare worker with PCR-confirmed SARS-CoV-2 infection or an uninfected control (not recorded which). The CDR3 DNA sequence: TGTGCCGTCAAAAGAATGGACACTAACACCGGGGAGCTGTTTTTT. It specifies CAVKRMDTNTGELFF.